This paragraph covers one T cell receptor (beta chain) sequence. Its antigen remains unidentified. Within one base of it there is no much larger clone, and no base qualities were kept. The protocol used for the library was the immunoSEQ multiplex PCR assay. In TCRdb, the immuneACCESS table is reduced to in-frame sequences with V and J assigned. These tables do not hold every clone; where another copy was compared, an unresolved V gene accounts for under half, and the others remain unexplained. This sample comprises approximately 150,000 clones, just over 95% of them detected only once. The top ten constitute approximately 1% of the sample. These data belong to a study of control samples from healthy donors and cancer patients (TCRdb year 2020). Spanning cysteine to phenylalanine, the CDR3 consists of 14 amino acids. Kept here is only the CDR3 DNA, which spans 42 bases and is read in frame from base 1. The germline V gene specifies KGHDR as CDR1 and SFDVKD as CDR2. V is reduced by 7 bases and J by 0 bases, leaving a spacing of 12 bases between them.

Here the chain combines TRBV24-1 and TRBJ2-7; confidence is insufficient to name the D gene. The source is a woman aged 25 to 45 in good health. Sequencing was performed on blood. CDR3 protein: CATSSRHASYEQYF. The DNA reads TGTGCCACCAGCTCCAGACACGCCTCCTACGAGCAGTACTTC.